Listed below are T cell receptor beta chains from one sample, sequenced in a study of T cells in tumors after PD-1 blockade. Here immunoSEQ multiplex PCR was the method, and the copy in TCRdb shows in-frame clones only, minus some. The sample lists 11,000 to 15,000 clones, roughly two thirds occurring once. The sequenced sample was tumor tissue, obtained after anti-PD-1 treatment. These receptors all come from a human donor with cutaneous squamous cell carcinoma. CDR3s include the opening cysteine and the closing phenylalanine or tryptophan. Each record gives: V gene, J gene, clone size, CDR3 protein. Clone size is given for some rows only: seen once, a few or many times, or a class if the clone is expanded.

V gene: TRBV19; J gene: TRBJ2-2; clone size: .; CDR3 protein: CASTNRDGPTGELFF
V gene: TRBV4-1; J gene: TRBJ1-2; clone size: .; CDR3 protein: CASSPWTGRFYGYTF
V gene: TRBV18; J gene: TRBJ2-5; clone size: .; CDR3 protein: CASSPNQETQYF
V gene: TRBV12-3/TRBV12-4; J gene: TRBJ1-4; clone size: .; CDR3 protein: CASRRGVEKLFF
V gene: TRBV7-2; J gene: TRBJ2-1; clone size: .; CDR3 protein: CASSFIAGRGNEQFF
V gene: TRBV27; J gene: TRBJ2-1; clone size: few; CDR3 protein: CASSSPRQGRRYNEQFF
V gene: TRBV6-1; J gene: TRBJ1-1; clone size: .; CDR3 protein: CASSDRGSVTEAFF
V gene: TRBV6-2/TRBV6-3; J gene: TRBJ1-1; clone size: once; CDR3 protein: CASSPPIAQGGTEAFF
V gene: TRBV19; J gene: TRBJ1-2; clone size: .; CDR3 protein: CASSIETGHGYTF
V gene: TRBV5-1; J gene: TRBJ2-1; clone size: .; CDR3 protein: CASSLGGYYNEQFF
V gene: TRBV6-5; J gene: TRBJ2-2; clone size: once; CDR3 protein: CASRRVRDTGELFF
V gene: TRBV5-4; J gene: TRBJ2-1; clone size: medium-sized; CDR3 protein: CASSLVVSKNEQFF
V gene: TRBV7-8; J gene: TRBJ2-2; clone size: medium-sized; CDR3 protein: CASSGAGGNTGELFF
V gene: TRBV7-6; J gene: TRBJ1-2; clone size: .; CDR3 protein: CASSSEVPGYGYTF
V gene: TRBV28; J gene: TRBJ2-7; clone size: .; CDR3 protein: CASSQVREEQYF
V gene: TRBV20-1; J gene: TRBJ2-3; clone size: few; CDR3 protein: CSASKAGGRTDTQYF
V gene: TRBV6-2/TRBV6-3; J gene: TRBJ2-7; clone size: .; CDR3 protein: CASSHPSGRHEQYF
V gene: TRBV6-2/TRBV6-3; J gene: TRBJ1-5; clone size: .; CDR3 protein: CASSRSETGGNQPQHF
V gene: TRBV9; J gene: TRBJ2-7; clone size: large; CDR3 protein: CASSVDMGLGYEQYF
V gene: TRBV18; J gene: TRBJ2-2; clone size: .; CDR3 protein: CASSPFEQGNTGELFF
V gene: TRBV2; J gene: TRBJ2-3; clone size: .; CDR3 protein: CASRRQGQNTDTQYF
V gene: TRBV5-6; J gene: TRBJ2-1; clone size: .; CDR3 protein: CASSGGLAEFYNEQFF